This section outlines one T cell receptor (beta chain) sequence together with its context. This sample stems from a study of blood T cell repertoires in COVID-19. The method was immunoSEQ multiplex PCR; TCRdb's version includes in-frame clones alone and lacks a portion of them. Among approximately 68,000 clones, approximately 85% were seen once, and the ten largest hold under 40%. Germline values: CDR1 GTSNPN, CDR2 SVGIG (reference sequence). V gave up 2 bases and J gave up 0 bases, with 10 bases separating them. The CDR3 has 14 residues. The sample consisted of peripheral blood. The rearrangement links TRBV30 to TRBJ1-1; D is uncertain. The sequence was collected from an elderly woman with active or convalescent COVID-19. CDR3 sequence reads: CAWSPFAMNTEAFF. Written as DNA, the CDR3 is TGTGCCTGGAGTCCTTTCGCGATGAACACTGAAGCTTTCTTT.